This T cell receptor (beta chain) was sequenced in a study of blood T cell repertoires in COVID-19 (dated by TCRdb to 2019 to 2021). In terms of the full investigation: The collaborator samples originated in the United States, Italy and Spain and spanned the acute and convalescent phases of COVID-19. Where HLA class I and class II types were available, the types were taken from metadata supplied by the sample provider, not from assay-based typing. Deeply sampled blood TCRbeta repertoires from subjects exposed to, actively infected with, or recovered from COVID-19 were included in the dataset. The samples were drawn from two sources: the first 160 participants of the ongoing ImmuneRACE study, and some 1,300 subjects contributed by 6 global collaborators. A freely available public database, intended as a resource for researchers studying the immune response to SARS-CoV-2, is where the repertoires were released. The sample metadata nearly always contained a de-identified subject ID, COVID-19 status, age in years and sex. The prospective study material was composed of cDNA or gDNA derived from T cells, B-cell-depleted T cells, or PBMCs.

Whole blood was collected in K2EDTA tubes by collaborating institutions according to the institutions' own protocols. For TCRbeta analysis, collaborators shipped samples as frozen whole blood, isolated PBMCs, or DNA extracted from either of those sample types. On this clone itself: Its antigen has not been determined. Mismatch with germline at one junction end may stem from a read error.

TCRbeta CDR3 regions were amplified from genomic DNA using the immunoSEQ Assay, a bias-controlled multiplex PCR. The source study handled its data this way. Within the assay, amplification of reference gene primers was used to estimate how many nucleated cells each sample contained. To quantify the absolute abundance of each unique TCRbeta CDR3 rearrangement, sequence reads were collapsed and filtered. For each sample, productive Simpson clonality was calculated as the square root of Simpson's diversity index over productive rearrangements. TCRdb mirrors the immuneACCESS table, restricted to in-frame sequences. Some clones are absent from its copies; in checked studies, under half trace to an unresolved V gene, and the reason for the others is unknown. The DNA was the basis for D and trimming; V, J and clone size are from that table. The sample has 55,000 to 65,000 clones on record, around 87% of them singletons. Clones ranked in the top ten supply less than 7% of the sample.

In the germline V gene, CDR1 corresponds to SNHLY and CDR2 to FYNNEI. The CDR3 runs 13 residues from the cysteine to the phenylalanine. Just the 39-base CDR3 DNA is kept, in frame starting at base 1. Beyond this particular receptor, the publication reports: Clinical and demographic metadata were provided uncurated, with the amount varying by source and participant.

This sequence uses TRBV2 and TRBJ1-1; 8 junctional bases match TRBD1. Material: peripheral blood. This TCR was sampled from a man aged 60 to 69 with active or convalescent COVID-19. The CDR3 amino acid sequence is: CASSEEGRGREVF. The DNA is as follows: TGTGCCAGCAGTGAAGAAGGCAGGGGGCGAGAGGTCTTT.